One sample yielded the 19 T cell receptor beta chains listed below, sequenced in a study of identical twins. Each CDR3 protein is one row after TCRdb ran MiXCR on the 5' RACE reads. The sample lists approximately 470,000 distinct CDR3 sequences, approximately 15% occurring once. The same data also went into a second study, on yellow fever vaccine responses in identical twins.

Material for sequencing was CD4+ T cells sorted from blood. All receptors come from a woman aged 18-29 years in good health.

This clonotype appeared many times. DNA of the CDR3: TGTGCCAGCAGTTTCGGCCGGGTATACGAGCAGTACTTC. This gives the protein CASSFGRVYEQYF. V is TRBV27 and J is TRBJ2-7, with D unclear. With 3 bases removed from V and 4 bases from J, the gap between germline ends came to 10 bases. This CDR3 is 13 amino acids long. Germline V gene sequence: CDR1 MNHEY, CDR2 SMNVEV (reference sequence).

The chain carries TRBV9 and TRBJ1-3; D is unresolved. Germline V lookup: CDR1 SGDLS, CDR2 YYNGEE. The germline V and J ends were trimmed by 0 bases and 0 bases, with 13 bases remaining between them. This CDR3 has 17 residues. CDR3 region: CASSVDTASFSGNTIYF. CDR3 sequence (DNA): TGTGCCAGCAGCGTAGATACAGCCTCCTTCTCTGGAAACACCATATATTTT. The complete variable domain, with remaining parts taken from reference TRBV9 and TRBJ1-3, reads DSGVTQTPKHLITATGQRVTLRCSPRSGDLSVYWYQQSLDQGLQFLIQYYNGEERAKGNILERFSAQQFPDLHSELNLSSLELGDSALYFCASSVDTASFSGNTIYFGEGSWLTVV.

This clonotype has just a few counts. The CDR3 sequence: CSAYRGGSGSYNEQFF. Here the CDR3 DNA reads TGCAGTGCTTACCGAGGAGGGTCCGGATCCTACAATGAGCAGTTCTTC. This sequence joins TRBV20-1 and TRBJ2-1; tentatively, D is TRBD2 (6 bases). From germline, CDR1 is DFQATT and CDR2 SNEGSKA (reference sequence). This CDR3 region has 16 residues. V lost 5 bases to trimming and J lost 1 base, with 18 bases between them.

This clonotype has only a few counts. The rearrangement uses TRBV6-2 or TRBV6-3 and TRBJ2-5, with 13 positions matching TRBD2. V lost 6 bases and J lost 4; bases outside the gene matches: 8. There are 16 residues in the CDR3. CDR1 and CDR2 from the germline V gene are MNHEY and SVGEGT. CDR3 residues: CASSPGLAGVPETQYF. CDR3 DNA sequence: TGTGCCAGCAGCCCCGGACTAGCGGGGGTACCAGAGACCCAGTACTTC.

The chain couples TRBV10-2 to TRBJ2-7; 8 bases match TRBD1. With V trimmed by 7 bases and J by 2 bases, 7 bases remained unmatched. CDR3 length: 14 amino acids. Germline V gene lookup returns CDR1 WSHSY and CDR2 SAAADI. This chain's CDR3 is CASTLGTGTYEQYF. The CDR3 DNA reads TGCGCCAGCACTCTTGGGACAGGAACCTACGAGCAGTACTTC.

V is TRBV19 and J is TRBJ2-1; the match to TRBD1 covers 9 bases. The CDR3 runs to 15 residues. Looked up from germline, CDR1 is LNHDA and CDR2 is SQIVND (reference sequence). J lost 9 bases, V lost 3 bases, and 9 bases had no gene match. In DNA form, the CDR3 reads TGTGCCAGTAGTATTCCGGGACAGGGATTTGGTGAGCAGTTCTTC. Translated: CASSIPGQGFGEQFF.

This clonotype has ten or more counts. This rearrangement joins TRBV24-1 to TRBJ2-3; no firm D call. This CDR3 region has 14 residues. V lost 1 base and J lost 0, with 4 bases in between. CDR1 and CDR2 from the germline V gene are KGHDR and SFDVKD. The CDR3: CATSDFASTDTQYF. DNA of the CDR3: TGTGCCACCAGTGATTTTGCCAGCACAGATACGCAGTATTTT.

This clonotype was found many times. The chain employs TRBV10-3 and TRBJ2-2; 9 bases are a match to TRBD1. Germline lookup yields CDR1 ENHRY and CDR2 SYGVKD. With 10 bases clipped from V and 2 bases from J, the junction kept 5 bases outside the gene matches. The CDR3 consists of 14 residues. The CDR3 DNA sequence: TGTGCCACCGGGACAGGGACTAACACCGGGGAGCTGTTTTTT. Its translation: CATGTGTNTGELFF.

This clonotype was counted a few times. The genes are TRBV9 and TRBJ2-2; D not resolved. The germline V gene encodes CDR1 SGDLS and CDR2 YYNGEE. The length of the CDR3 is 13 residues. V was pared by 3 bases and J by 4 bases, with 7 bases between. In nucleotides, the CDR3 is TGTGCCAGCAGCGGGGCGCGCACCGGGGAGCTGTTTTTT. Translation: CASSGARTGELFF.

The sample holds one count of this clonotype. CDR3 DNA sequence: TGTGCCAGCAGCGTAGCTCTAGCGGGAGGGCCGGGCAATGAGCAGTTCTTC. Amino acids: CASSVALAGGPGNEQFF. The chain carries TRBV9 and TRBJ2-1; TRBD2 matches at 12 bases. V was pared by 0 bases and J by 6 bases, with 7 bases of the junction left unmatched. The CDR3 sequence is 17 residues long. The germline V gene encodes CDR1 SGDLS and CDR2 YYNGEE.

This chain joins TRBV6-1 and TRBJ2-1; TRBD2 matches at 9 bases. Germline-derived CDR1 and CDR2 are MNHNS and SASEGT. The CDR3 contains 14 residues. V was clipped by 3 bases and J by 5 bases; unmatched bases: 2. In DNA, the CDR3 is TGTGCCAGCAGTGAGCGGGGGGGGAACAATGAGCAGTTCTTC. Its translation is CASSERGGNNEQFF.

DNA for the CDR3: TGTGCCAGCAGACCCCTCGGGGGGAACTCCTACAATGAGCAGTTCTTC. Its protein product is CASRPLGGNSYNEQFF. The chain has TRBV6-2 or TRBV6-3 and TRBJ2-1; 7 nucleotides line up with TRBD2. Trimming cost V 6 bases and J 0 bases; bases outside gene matches: 8. Per germline, CDR1 MNHEY and CDR2 SVGEGT. The length of the CDR3 is 16 residues.

This clonotype has a count of ten or more. The gene calls are TRBV5-1 and TRBJ2-7, with a weak D call TRBD1 (5 bases). Trimming pared 4 bases from V and 3 bases from J, leaving 14 bases between. This CDR3 has 14 amino acids. Looked up from germline, CDR1 is SGHRS and CDR2 is YFSETQ. The CDR3 is CASSPGPGNYEQYF. The CDR3 coding sequence is TGCGCCAGCAGCCCGGGCCCAGGGAACTACGAGCAGTACTTC.

The V gene is TRBV7-6, the J gene TRBJ2-1; 13 nucleotides line up with TRBD2. Looked up from germline, CDR1 is SGHVS and CDR2 is FNYEAQ. The CDR3 has 16 amino acids. V lost 1 base, J lost 4 bases, and 1 base stayed unmatched. The CDR3 nucleotides read TGTGCCAGCAGCTTAGAGACTAGCGGGGGGTACAATGAGCAGTTCTTC. Its translation: CASSLETSGGYNEQFF.

The chain uses TRBV29-1 and TRBJ2-4; the D gene is possibly TRBD2 (5 bases). Trimming cost V 4 bases and J 0 bases, with 7 bases left between them. CDR1 and CDR2 from the germline V gene are SQVTM and ANQGSEA. This CDR3 is 13 amino acids long. The CDR3 sequence is CSVGGLAKNIQYF. The CDR3 coding sequence is TGCAGCGTTGGAGGACTAGCCAAAAACATTCAGTACTTC.

There are a few counts of this clonotype. The rearrangement uses TRBV27 and TRBJ2-1; 8 bases are shared with TRBD2. CDR1 MNHEY and CDR2 SMNVEV come from the germline V gene (reference sequence). This CDR3 has 15 amino acids. The V and J ends lost 6 bases and 6 bases, in that order; junction bases with no gene match: 10. The CDR3: CASRTPGLGINEQFF. The DNA for the CDR3 is TGTGCCAGCAGGACACCGGGACTAGGAATCAATGAGCAGTTCTTC.

The chain uses TRBV21-1 and TRBJ2-3; no DNA check was done on the table's D call, TRBD1. TRBV21-1 is flagged as a pseudogene. The CDR3 runs to 20 residues. CDR3 bases: TGTGCCAGCAGTCCTTACATCGGGACAGTACCCCTCTTGGGCACAGATACGCAGTATTTT. Translated: CASSPYIGTVPLLGTDTQYF.

The chain is built from TRBV9 and TRBJ1-6; D unresolved. CDR1 SGDLS and CDR2 YYNGEE come from the germline V gene. The length of the CDR3 is 15 residues. Trimming removed 0 bases at V and 9 bases at J, with 13 bases between. In nucleotides, the CDR3 is TGTGCCAGCAGCGTAGCAGGTACCGGCAGTTCACCCCTCCACTTT. Protein sequence: CASSVAGTGSSPLHF.

This clonotype was counted a few times. This sequence joins TRBV7-2 and TRBJ2-7; 7 bases line up with TRBD1. V dropped 6 bases and J dropped 1; count of bases not matched to a gene: 9. Germline CDR1 is SGHTA and CDR2 is FQGNSA. This CDR3 comprises 15 residues. CDR3 sequence (DNA): TGTGCCAGCAGTTCCGGGACAGCTCTTTCCTACGAGCAGTACTTC. It specifies CASSSGTALSYEQYF.